This T cell receptor (beta chain) was obtained from a study of T cells after yellow fever vaccination. Study summary: In the case of low-cell-number fractions, SMART-Seq v4 Ultra Low Input was used for preparation. The study's findings and limits: Weaker overall was a secondary response that nonetheless peaked faster, on day 5 versus 15. The study re-detected most primary-vaccination clones after the booster (96% CD4, 88% CD8). Clonotypes shared by both compartments, CD4 and CD8, made up a small share.

This CDR3 spans 15 amino acids. The germline gives CDR1 SGHNT, CDR2 YYREEE (reference sequence). V was pared by 4 bases and J by 3 bases, with 7 bases of the junction left unmatched. On this clonotype itself: Its target is unknown. A much larger clonotype is one base distant, so this may be a read error.

TCRdb redid the calling of the 5' RACE reads with MiXCR, one entry per CDR3 protein. The sample records approximately 340,000 distinct CDR3 sequences, roughly 8.7% being singletons. Sequenced here: PBMCs, sampled on the day of the first yellow fever vaccination. The sequence came from a man younger than 30 who received the YFV17D yellow fever vaccine. The J gene is TRBJ2-1, the V gene TRBV5-4; 7 positions agree with TRBD1. CDR3 region: CASSVGTGDYNEQFF. CDR3 nucleotides: TGTGCCAGCAGCGTGGGTACAGGGGACTACAATGAGCAGTTCTTC. The variable domain in full, with the rest retrieved from reference TRBV5-4 and TRBJ2-1, is ETGVTQSPTHLIKTRGQQVTLRCSSQSGHNTVSWYQQALGQGPQFIFQYYREEENGRGNFPPRFSGLQFPNYSSELNVNALELDDSALYLCASSVGTGDYNEQFFGPGTRLTVL.